The clone carrying this TCR beta chain was seen a few times. These data come from a study of T cell responses to AZD1222 COVID-19 vaccine. J gave up 2 bases and V 5 bases, and 9 bases lay outside the gene matches. The CDR3 totals 15 residues. CDR1 is SGHRS and CDR2 is YFSETQ in the germline V gene. Method: immunoSEQ multiplex PCR; TCRdb's copy keeps in-frame clones and lacks some. This table holds over 40,000 clones, approximately 84% found once. The sequences come from peripheral blood, collected on day 0 of AZD1222 vaccination. The sequence came from an adult in good health. This sequence joins TRBV5-1 and TRBJ2-7, with 8 bases lining up with TRBD1. The CDR3 spells CASSPRAGQAYEQYF. CDR3 nucleotide sequence: TGCGCCAGCAGTCCACGCGCGGGACAGGCCTACGAGCAGTACTTC.